Following are 7 T cell receptor beta chains from one sample sequenced in a study of cytomegalovirus exposure and HLA in healthy donors. Vbeta (60) and Jbeta (13) primers were used in the PCR. Here immunoSEQ multiplex PCR was the method, and the copy in TCRdb shows in-frame clones only, minus some. There are about 43,000 clones in the sample; roughly 80% occur only once, and about 1.5% lies in the top ten. The sample consisted of PBMCs. The receptor source for this set is a man younger than 45 in good health and CMV-seronegative.

The chain carries TRBV7-2 and TRBJ2-5; 8 bases line up with TRBD2. The CDR3 runs 14 residues. After removal of 3 bases from V and 7 bases from J, the junction contained 7 bases not matched to a gene. The germline CDR1 and CDR2 sequences are SGHTA and FQGNSA. The DNA for the CDR3 is TGTGCCAGCAGCTTTGGGCGGGAGGAAGGGACCCAGTACTTC. Translating gives CASSFGREEGTQYF.

This sequence joins TRBV13 and TRBJ2-1; TRBD1 matches at 9 bases. This CDR3 spans 15 amino acids. V lost 1 base and J lost 7; bases outside the gene matches: 5. Germline values: CDR1 PRHDT, CDR2 FYEKMQ (reference sequence). The CDR3 sequence: CASSLEGTGLNEQFF. For the CDR3, the DNA is TGTGCCAGCAGCTTAGAGGGGACAGGGTTGAATGAGCAGTTCTTC.

The V call is TRBV7-2, the J call TRBJ2-3; D gene uncertain. Trimming left V 2 bases short and J 4 bases short, with 7 bases between. Per germline, CDR1 SGHTA and CDR2 FQGNSA. The CDR3 runs 13 residues. CDR3 DNA: TGTGCCAGCAGCTTACTCTTTCCAGATACGCAGTATTTT. Translating it yields CASSLLFPDTQYF.

The chain carries TRBV5-1 and TRBJ2-1, with TRBD2 matching over 11 bases. The germline gives CDR1 SGHRS, CDR2 YFSETQ. The CDR3 has 16 residues. The junction had 3 bases not matched to a gene; V was cut back by 4 bases and J by 0 bases. Written as DNA, the CDR3 is TGCGCCAGCAGCAGACTAGCGGGGAGCTCCTACAATGAGCAGTTCTTC. Translating gives CASSRLAGSSYNEQFF.

This clone was seen a handful of times. The chain recombines TRBV27 with TRBJ1-1, with a possible D match to TRBD1 (5 bases). This CDR3 spans 13 amino acids. Per germline, CDR1 MNHEY and CDR2 SMNVEV (reference sequence). V was trimmed by 9 bases and J by 3 bases, leaving 14 bases between them. The CDR3 DNA follows: TGTGCCAGTTCAGGGTTCGGAGACACTGAAGCTTTCTTT. It specifies CASSGFGDTEAFF.

The chain combines TRBV6-5 with TRBJ2-1, with 13 bases matching TRBD2. The V segment lost 6 bases and the J segment 8 bases; nucleotides outside the gene matches: 4. CDR3 size: 14 residues. Per germline, CDR1 MNHEY and CDR2 SVGAGI. CDR3 sequence: CASRTSGRSDEQFF. The DNA of the CDR3 is TGTGCCAGCAGGACTAGCGGGAGGTCGGATGAGCAGTTCTTC.

Of note for this clone: The same CDR3 also results from other DNA sequences found in this sample. The gene calls are TRBV2 and TRBJ2-5; possibly TRBD2 for D (5 bases). The germline V gene encodes CDR1 SNHLY and CDR2 FYNNEI. Trimming took 4 bases from V and 2 from J, leaving 8 bases between them. CDR3 length: 13 residues. CDR3 nucleotides: TGTGCCAGCAGTGGAACGGGGCAAGAGACCCAGTACTTC. Translating gives CASSGTGQETQYF. Full variable domain (remainder filled in from reference TRBV2 and TRBJ2-5): EPEVTQTPSHQVTQMGQEVILRCVPISNHLYFYWYRQILGQKVEFLVSFYNNEISEKSEIFDDQFSVERPDGSNFTLKIRSTKLEDSAMYFCASSGTGQETQYFGPGTRLLVL.